This T cell receptor (beta chain) was profiled in a study of T cell repertoires in cytomegalovirus infection. On the study more broadly: Recently described HLA-C-restricted plus well-studied HLA-B-restricted CMV epitopes were used. An indication of both CMV infection and matching HLA type came from public TCR beta signatures.

The CDR3 runs to 15 residues. Germline CDR1 reads SGHTA; CDR2 reads FQGNSA. Notes on the study in general: HLA-C-restricted CMV-specific TCR beta clonotypes were dominant in the ex vivo response.

MiXCR was run by TCRdb on the reads, yielding one entry per CDR3 protein. Seen here are about 920,000 distinct CDR3 sequences, more than 25% observed once, and the top ten hold over 11%. A word on this clonotype: Its antigen is undetermined. Given a much more abundant clone one base away, this may be a read error.

The chain employs TRBV7-2 and TRBJ2-3; TRBD2 matches 10 bases. The input for sequencing was cultured CD8+ T cells from PBMCs, taken from culture after CMV antigen stimulation. The source is a human donor in good health (CMV status not recorded). Some clones in this sample may be carry-over from other donors' samples. CDR3 in DNA: TGTGCCGGCAGCTTGGGGACTAGCGTGCCAGATACGCAGTATTTT. The encoded protein is CAGSLGTSVPDTQYF.